This T cell receptor beta chain was sequenced during a study of T-cell reconstitution after alpha-beta-depleted transplantation in children. Regarding the study as a whole: Several hundred expanded graft clones reportedly gave rise to the alpha-beta T cells present about two months after transplant. One year after transplant, T-cell counts and diversity came mostly from newly produced T cells.

This CDR3 has 13 residues. Germline V gene lookup returns CDR1 WSHSY and CDR2 SAAADI. V was pared by 8 bases and J by 7 bases, with 9 bases of the junction left unmatched. A library of TCRbeta sequences, prepared with unique molecular identifiers, was generated. From the PCR reads, TCRdb called clonotypes with MiXCR, one entry per CDR3 protein. Of roughly 790,000 distinct CDR3 sequences in the sample, less than 20% were seen once. A remark on this clonotype: Its specificity is not known.

This clonotype was sampled from a male patient between 10 and 17 years old who had a stem cell transplant for acute lymphoblastic leukemia, so the T cells may come from the graft donor. The gene calls are TRBV10-2 and TRBJ1-2; 8 nucleotides line up with TRBD1. Source: PBMCs, mostly from graft donor cells, taken 360 days after TCRalphabeta/CD19-depleted stem cell transplant. In nucleotides, the CDR3 is TGCGCCAGCGGGGGGCAGGGGGCGGGTGGCTACACCTTC. Translated, it gives CASGGQGAGGYTF.